One T cell receptor beta chain is described in this entry. V was shortened by 7 bases and J by 3 bases, with 10 bases between the two germline ends. The CDR3 loop spans 13 amino acids. The germline gives CDR1 ENHRY, CDR2 SYGVKD. These data originate in a study of blood T cell repertoires in COVID-19. On the study more broadly: Acute and convalescent COVID-19 specimens originated in the United States, Italy and Spain. Sample material is recorded as cDNA or gDNA derived from T cells, B-cell-depleted T cells, or PBMCs.

Original data processing: Scientists estimated how many nucleated cells there were by amplifying reference gene primers. Here immunoSEQ multiplex PCR was the method, and the copy in TCRdb shows in-frame clones only, minus some. The V and J calls and clone size were taken over from that table, and D and trimming were inferred from the DNA. The sample shows roughly 280,000 clones, roughly 86% of them seen only once. Source material: peripheral blood. The receptor comes from a man aged 40-55 years with active or convalescent COVID-19. V usage is TRBV10-3 and J usage is TRBJ1-5; a weak D match, TRBD1 (5 bases). Here the CDR3 DNA reads TGTGCCATCAAACAGGAGCCCAATCAGCCCCAGCATTTT. Translated, it gives CAIKQEPNQPQHF.